The entry below gives a single TCR beta chain sequence along with its context. The antigen is unknown. The data were taken from a study of cytomegalovirus exposure and HLA in healthy donors. The germline gives CDR1 SGDLS, CDR2 YYNGEE. The CDR3 is 17 residues long. With 4 bases removed from V and 3 bases from J, the gap between germline ends came to 22 bases. Separation from the roughly 680-subject first cohort characterized the roughly 110-subject validation cohort, to which the donors belonged. Here immunoSEQ multiplex PCR was the method, and the copy in TCRdb shows in-frame clones only, minus some. The sample carries around 150,000 clones, approximately 89% recorded once. General study results and limits: Altogether, some 170 TCR beta chains were recorded as cytomegalovirus-associated.

The source material was PBMCs. The origin of this receptor is a man aged 18 to 29 in good health and CMV-seropositive. This chain links TRBV9 with TRBJ1-2; weak D call: TRBD1 (5 bases). The chain's CDR3 is CASSPSGATKAYYGYTF. CDR3 nucleotides: TGTGCCAGCAGCCCGAGCGGGGCGACCAAGGCTTACTATGGCTACACCTTC.